A single T cell receptor beta chain is shown here with its context. The target antigen is unknown. This entry belongs to a study of T cell responses to AZD1222 COVID-19 vaccine. Study findings and constraints: Compared with day 0, the breadth and depth of the Spike-specific TCR repertoire rose significantly after two doses of AZD1222. Just six AZD1222 recipients were seropositive at baseline. Unmutated regions of variants are reportedly targeted by nearly half of spike-specific TCRs.

There are 14 residues in the CDR3. With 5 bases removed from V and 4 bases from J, the gap between germline ends came to 12 bases. CDR1 is LNHDA and CDR2 is SQIVND in the germline V gene (reference sequence). Sequenced by immunoSEQ multiplex PCR; TCRdb stores in-frame clones only, minus some. The table shows roughly 270,000 clones, with around 93% occurring only once. V usage is TRBV19 and J usage is TRBJ2-1, with D tentatively TRBD1 or TRBD2 (5 bases each). This TCR came from an adult who received the AZD1222 COVID-19 vaccine. The sample consisted of peripheral blood, taken 28 days after the second AZD1222 dose. CDR3 nucleotides: TGTGCCAGTAGTGGAAAGGGACCATACAATGAGCAGTTCTTC. It translates to CASSGKGPYNEQFF.